This is a list of T cell receptor beta chains from one sample in a study of OX40 agonist ivuxolimab in advanced cancers. The method was immunoSEQ multiplex PCR; TCRdb's version includes in-frame clones alone and lacks a portion of them. The sample lists about 77,000 clones, around 86% occurring once. The material sequenced was CD4+ or CD8+ T cells sorted from blood, taken in a trial of the OX40 agonist ivuxolimab. The receptors were gathered from an adult with an advanced solid tumor such as melanoma, head and neck, liver or kidney cancer. CDR3s include the opening cysteine and the closing phenylalanine or tryptophan. The order of the fields is CDR3 DNA, CDR3 protein, J gene, clone size, D gene, V gene. The D gene is left open where the match is weak. Size tells how often a clone was seen (once, few, many) or the class of an expanded clone, and some rows leave it out.

TGTGCCAGTAGGGACAGCCCTAACACCGGGGAGCTGTTTTTT CASRDSPNTGELFF TRBJ2-2 once . TRBV19
TGTGCCAGCTCACCACAGGTCCCGGGGTCTGAAGCTTTCTTT CASSPQVPGSEAFF TRBJ1-1 . . TRBV18
TGTGCCAGCAGCTCCGGATCTGAGCAGTTCTTC CASSSGSEQFF TRBJ2-1 . . TRBV7-7
TGTGCCAGCAGTGACAACACAGGGGGTAATTCACCCCTCCACTTT CASSDNTGGNSPLHF TRBJ1-6 . TRBD1 TRBV6-1
TGCAGCGTTGAATTCCCCGGCGGCAATCAGCCCCAGCATTTT CSVEFPGGNQPQHF TRBJ1-5 . . TRBV29-1
TGTGCCAGCAGCTTGATAGGTGATTCCACTTATGGCTACACCTTC CASSLIGDSTYGYTF TRBJ1-2 . . TRBV5-4
TGCAGCGTTGTCCTCGCGGGGGCGGGATACGAGCAGTACTTC CSVVLAGAGYEQYF TRBJ2-7 . . TRBV29-1
TGTGCCAGCAGCTTAGGTTGGGACAGGGGAACGGGAGAGACCCAGTACTTC CASSLGWDRGTGETQYF TRBJ2-5 . TRBD1 TRBV7-9
TGTGCCAGTAGTATTAGGGAGAACTATGGCTACACCTTC CASSIRENYGYTF TRBJ1-2 once . TRBV19
TGCGCCAGCAGCTTGTTAGGCGGGGAGCTGTTTTTT CASSLLGGELFF TRBJ2-2 . . TRBV4-3
TGTGCCAGCAGCTTAGCTGTCACTGAAGCTTTCTTT CASSLAVTEAFF TRBJ1-1 few . TRBV7-9
TGTGCCAGCAGCGACCCGACCACAGATACGCAGTATTTT CASSDPTTDTQYF TRBJ2-3 . . TRBV6-4
TGTGCCAGCAGCTTGGGGGCAGGGAGCTCCTACAATGAGCAGTTCTTC CASSLGAGSSYNEQFF TRBJ2-1 . . TRBV7-6
TGTGCCAGCAGCTTAGCTCCCCGACAGGAAAGCACAGATACGCAGTATTTT CASSLAPRQESTDTQYF TRBJ2-3 . . TRBV7-8
TGTGCCAGCAGCGAATGGGCGGGAGATAGCAATGAGCAGTTCTTC CASSEWAGDSNEQFF TRBJ2-1 . TRBD2 TRBV7-9
TGTGCCAGCGGGGACCCCCCCTACGAGCAGTACTTC CASGDPPYEQYF TRBJ2-7 . . TRBV6-5
TGCGCCAGCTACCAGCAGGAGCAAGAGACCCAGTACTTC CASYQQEQETQYF TRBJ2-5 . . TRBV5-1
TGTGCCAGCAGCCAAGACAGGGGACGGGGTGAGCAGTTCTTC CASSQDRGRGEQFF TRBJ2-1 . . TRBV14
TGTGCCAGCAGTTTGAGCCCCGCAAGGACAGGAGCAAGGGATGGCTACACCTTC CASSLSPARTGARDGYTF TRBJ1-2 . TRBD1 TRBV27
TGTGCCAGCAGGGACTACAATCAGCCCCAGCATTTT CASRDYNQPQHF TRBJ1-5 . . TRBV28
TGTGCCAGCTCTGGGGACAGGACGAATGAAAAACTGTTTTTT CASSGDRTNEKLFF TRBJ1-4 . TRBD1 TRBV18
TGCGCCAGCAGTGAACATCAGAACACTGAAGCTTTCTTT CASSEHQNTEAFF TRBJ1-1 . . TRBV10-1
TGCAGCGTTCTTCATCCGGACAGGGCTTTGAACACTGAAGCTTTCTTT CSVLHPDRALNTEAFF TRBJ1-1 . TRBD1 TRBV29-1
TGCAGCGTTGCCGGGGATGGGGAAGCTTTCTTT CSVAGDGEAFF TRBJ1-1 few . TRBV29-1
TGTGCCAGCAGTTACATCAGGGGGGAGACCCAGTACTTC CASSYIRGETQYF TRBJ2-5 . TRBD1 TRBV6-5
TGCGCCAGCAGCTCTGGGACAAAGAATGAAGCTTTCTTT CASSSGTKNEAFF TRBJ1-1 . . TRBV5-1
TGCGCCAGCAGTGAGTCTGGAGATACGCAGTATTTT CASSESGDTQYF TRBJ2-3 . . TRBV10-1
TGTGCCAGCAGCGAAGGTGGCAGAACCTACGAGCAGTACTTC CASSEGGRTYEQYF TRBJ2-7 . . TRBV6-1
TGTGCCAGCTCTCCCAACTCTGGAAACACCATATATTTT CASSPNSGNTIYF TRBJ1-3 . . TRBV18
TGTGCCAGCAGTCCCCTATCGACAGGGACTGGCGAGCAGTACTTC CASSPLSTGTGEQYF TRBJ2-7 . . TRBV27
TGTGCCAGCAGTTCAGGACAGGGGGCATTATACGAGCAGTACTTC CASSSGQGALYEQYF TRBJ2-7 . TRBD1 TRBV11-1
TGCGCCAGCAGTACAGCGACGGGGTACGAGCAGTACTTC CASSTATGYEQYF TRBJ2-7 . . TRBV5-1
TGTGCCACCAGCAGAGATCGTGAAGTCTTCTATGGCTACACCTTC CATSRDREVFYGYTF TRBJ1-2 once . TRBV15
TGTGCCAGCAGCTTAACAGGCGAGAACACCGGGGAGCTGTTTTTT CASSLTGENTGELFF TRBJ2-2 once . TRBV7-6
TGTGCCAGCAGTTTACAGGGGAGAGCTTTCTTT CASSLQGRAFF TRBJ1-1 . TRBD1 TRBV2
TGTGCCAGCAGACTCAGGGAATATAGCAATCAGCCCCAGCATTTT CASRLREYSNQPQHF TRBJ1-5 . . TRBV6-5
TGCGCCAGCAGCCAAGAGGGACAGGGGTTGGCTAATGAAAAACTGTTTTTT CASSQEGQGLANEKLFF TRBJ1-4 . TRBD1 TRBV4-1
TGCGCCAGCAGCTTGGGGCAGTGGAACACCGGGGAGCTGTTTTTT CASSLGQWNTGELFF TRBJ2-2 . . TRBV5-1
TGTGCCAGCAGTTTAGGCTGGACAGCAAGCAATCAGCCCCAGCATTTT CASSLGWTASNQPQHF TRBJ1-5 few . TRBV28
TGTGCCAGCAGTGAAAGCAGGGGGTGGTCGGCTGAAGCTTTCTTT CASSESRGWSAEAFF TRBJ1-1 . TRBD1 TRBV2
TGTGCCAGCAGCTGGTCCTACGAGCAGTACTTC CASSWSYEQYF TRBJ2-7 few . TRBV11-2
TGCGCCAGCAGCTTGTTTGGGACAGGGGATGAAAAACTGTTTTTT CASSLFGTGDEKLFF TRBJ1-4 . TRBD1 TRBV5-1